The TCR beta chain described here comes from a study of T cell changes during pregnancy in multiple sclerosis. Libraries were prepared by immunoSEQ multiplex PCR; TCRdb keeps only in-frame clonotypes and omits some of them. The data contain about 44,000 clones, 80% to 90% of them singletons. Germline V gives CDR1 SNHLY, CDR2 FYNNEI. The CDR3 length is 14 residues. Trimming shortened V by 4 bases and J by 0 bases, and 7 bases separated the two germline ends. The clonotype comes from a female donor with multiple sclerosis, enrolled in a pregnancy study. The chain carries TRBV2 and TRBJ1-5; D uncertain. The sequencing here drew on CD4+ T cells from peripheral blood mononuclear cells, taken after pregnancy. For the CDR3, the DNA is TGTGCCAGCAGTGTACAGATTAGCAATCAGCCCCAGCATTTT. Protein product: CASSVQISNQPQHF.